The rows below give T cell receptor beta chains drawn from one sample of a study of T cell responses to AZD1222 COVID-19 vaccine. Clones were sequenced by immunoSEQ multiplex PCR, and TCRdb holds only the in-frame ones, with some missing. The sample includes approximately 84,000 clones, approximately 92% of them seen just once. The material sequenced was peripheral blood, taken 28 days after the second AZD1222 dose. The receptors here all came from an adult who received the AZD1222 COVID-19 vaccine. CDR3s include the opening cysteine and the closing phenylalanine or tryptophan. The order of the fields is V gene, J gene, clone size, CDR3 protein. Clone size is shown for a subset of rows, as once, few, many or a class of expanded clone.

V: TRBV27; J: TRBJ2-7; size: NA; CDR3: CASSARQGGYYEQYF
V: TRBV7-6; J: TRBJ2-7; size: NA; CDR3: CASSSRTDTAYEQYF
V: TRBV6-4; J: TRBJ2-5; size: once; CDR3: CASSDVGPSGDQETQYF
V: TRBV12-3/TRBV12-4; J: TRBJ1-2; size: NA; CDR3: CASSLVTPHGYTF
V: TRBV9; J: TRBJ2-1; size: NA; CDR3: CASSVESSFPDEQFF
V: TRBV2; J: TRBJ2-1; size: NA; CDR3: CASSQTSGRINEQFF
V: TRBV9; J: TRBJ2-7; size: NA; CDR3: CASSGRGGTNYEQYF
V: TRBV5-1; J: TRBJ1-1; size: once; CDR3: CASSAGTAQLEAFF
V: TRBV2; J: TRBJ1-3; size: few; CDR3: CASSAESHSGNTIYF
V: TRBV18; J: TRBJ2-5; size: NA; CDR3: CASSPLQGFFETQYF
V: TRBV5-1; J: TRBJ2-2; size: NA; CDR3: CASRPGEITGELFF
V: TRBV7-9; J: TRBJ2-1; size: few; CDR3: CASSRLAGGGYNEQFF
V: TRBV7-9; J: TRBJ1-5; size: NA; CDR3: CASSLQGANQPQHF
V: TRBV27; J: TRBJ2-4; size: NA; CDR3: CASSSHGVRDSKNIQYF
V: TRBV7-9; J: TRBJ2-4; size: NA; CDR3: CASSSLAGGKNIQYF
V: TRBV6-5; J: TRBJ2-3; size: NA; CDR3: CASSYSSRQSDTQYF
V: TRBV21-1; J: TRBJ2-2; size: NA; CDR3: CASRGDMDREGTGELFF
V: TRBV21-1; J: TRBJ2-2; size: NA; CDR3: CASSKFSRIGGPGELFF
V: TRBV6-2/TRBV6-3; J: TRBJ1-1; size: NA; CDR3: CASSSDDRSEAFF
V: TRBV12-3/TRBV12-4; J: TRBJ1-2; size: NA; CDR3: CASSLGKYGYTF
V: TRBV18; J: TRBJ2-2; size: NA; CDR3: CASSAESNTGELFF
V: TRBV5-1; J: TRBJ2-7; size: NA; CDR3: CASSLDRGRSYEQYF
V: TRBV10-1; J: TRBJ2-3; size: few; CDR3: CASSDMSGGGNTQYF
V: TRBV10-3; J: TRBJ1-1; size: NA; CDR3: CAITGQGMNTEAFF
V: TRBV20-1; J: TRBJ2-1; size: NA; CDR3: CSASLQGFYNEQFF
V: TRBV6-5; J: TRBJ1-5; size: NA; CDR3: CASRTRTEGQPQHF